This T cell receptor beta chain emerged from a study of cytomegalovirus exposure and HLA in healthy donors. Study-wide results and limits: A later analysis associated 16,951 TCR beta sequences with HLA alleles at a 0.05 false discovery rate. DRB1 had the most TCR associations and HLA-C the fewest, a later analysis found, with rates varying by HLA locus.

PCR used 60 Vbeta primers and 13 Jbeta primers. Assay: immunoSEQ multiplex PCR; the TCRdb copy retains only in-frame clones and omits some. The sample includes 130,000 to 150,000 clones, over 70% of them seen just once. As to this clone: What it recognizes is unknown.

Germline CDR1 SGHDN, CDR2 FVKESK. V lost 8 bases and J 5 bases, leaving 22 bases between the germline ends. The CDR3 covers 16 residues. The chain uses TRBV14 and TRBJ2-1; TRBD2 might be the D (6 bases). This TCR was sampled from a man aged 40-49 years in good health and CMV-seronegative. Sequencing was performed on PBMCs. The CDR3: CASSPGRGGYDNEQFF. The CDR3 DNA sequence: TGTGCCAGCTCCCCGGGGCGGGGCGGGTATGACAATGAGCAGTTCTTC.